These 16 T cell receptor beta chains came from one sample sequenced in a study of shared clonotypes between healthy human individuals. Some clones are missing from TCRdb's copy, which holds only in-frame ones; the method was immunoSEQ multiplex PCR. The sample carries over a million clones, 70% to 80% recorded once. Sequencing was carried out using memory CD4+ T cells from PBMCs. Subset meaning: CD45RA-negative fraction. These receptor sequences come from a man between 18 and 29 years old in good health. Some clones in this sample may be carry-over from other donors' samples.

V and J are TRBV7-2 and TRBJ1-1; D may be TRBD1 (5 bases). V was clipped by 1 base and J by 7 bases, with 13 bases between them. The CDR3 totals 14 residues. CDR1 is SGHTA, CDR2 FQGNSA, per germline. The CDR3 loop is CASSLVVRAGEAFF. The CDR3 bases are TGTGCCAGCAGCTTAGTGGTCAGGGCGGGTGAAGCTTTCTTT.

The chain is built from TRBV2 and TRBJ2-5; D possibly corresponds to TRBD1 (5 bases). The germline CDR1 and CDR2 sequences are SNHLY and FYNNEI. V was pared by 6 bases and J by 5 bases, with 13 bases between. CDR3 length equals 13 residues. The CDR3 DNA follows: TGTGCCAGCAGAGGGGATATTCGCGAGACCCAGTACTTC. This encodes CASRGDIRETQYF.

The gene calls are TRBV28 and TRBJ1-5; D possibly corresponds to TRBD1 (6 bases). CDR3 length equals 16 residues. CDR1 MDHEN and CDR2 SYDVKM come from the germline V gene. Trimming pared 8 bases from V and 4 bases from J, leaving 21 bases between. CDR3: CASYGGLGGYNQPQHF. The CDR3 DNA is TGTGCCAGCTACGGGGGCCTTGGGGGGTATAATCAGCCCCAGCATTTT.

This clone was found once. CDR3 nucleotide sequence: TGCGCCAGCAGCTTGGGGCTGACAGCCGATAACAATGAGCAGTTCTTC. This sequence encodes CASSLGLTADNNEQFF. The rearrangement links TRBV5-1 to TRBJ2-1, with a possible D match to TRBD1 (5 bases). Germline lookup yields CDR1 SGHRS and CDR2 YFSETQ. V shed 0 bases and J shed 5 bases, with 15 bases lying between them. The CDR3 is made up of 16 amino acids. The full variable domain, rest sourced from reference TRBV5-1 and TRBJ2-1, is KAGVTQTPRYLIKTRGQQVTLSCSPISGHRSVSWYQQTPGQGLQFLFEYFSETQRNKGNFPGRFSGRQFSNSRSEMNVSTLELGDSALYLCASSLGLTADNNEQFFGPGTRLTVL.

Comments on this clone: Given a much more abundant clone one base away, this may be a read error. The rearrangement links TRBV7-3 to TRBJ2-3; no reliable D call. CDR3 size: 13 residues. Germline values: CDR1 SGHTA, CDR2 FQGTGA. V was cut by 0 bases and J by 4 bases, with 5 bases left in between. CDR3: CASSLTGPDTQYF. CDR3 coding DNA: TGTGCCAGCAGCTTAACGGGCCCAGATACGCAGTATTTT.

The rearrangement links TRBV7-2 to TRBJ2-3; D unclear. Germline V gene data show CDR1 as SGHTA and CDR2 as FQGNSA. This CDR3 is 13 amino acids long. Trimming removed 2 bases at V and 4 bases at J, with 7 bases between. The CDR3 DNA reads TGTGCCAGCAGCTTATTTGCAGCAGATACGCAGTATTTT. Translated: CASSLFAADTQYF.

This clone has ten or more counts. This rearrangement joins TRBV11-3 to TRBJ2-5, with 14 nucleotides matching TRBD2. Germline CDR1 SGHNT, CDR2 YENEEA. J was trimmed by 4 bases and V by 5 bases; bases with no gene match: 3. This CDR3 has 15 residues. CDR3: CASSPGLAGAETQYF. The CDR3 coding sequence is TGTGCCAGCAGCCCGGGACTAGCGGGAGCAGAGACCCAGTACTTC.

This clone showed up just a few times. The CDR3 reads CASSGGMRPNQPQHF. The CDR3 bases are TGTGCCAGCTCAGGGGGAATGAGGCCCAATCAGCCCCAGCATTTT. The rearrangement uses TRBV18 and TRBJ1-5, with D possibly matching TRBD1 (5 bases). V was cut by 5 bases and J by 3 bases, with 14 bases left in between. The CDR3 contains 15 residues. Germline V gene lookup returns CDR1 KGHSH and CDR2 LQKENI. The variable domain in full, with the rest retrieved from reference TRBV18 and TRBJ1-5, is NAGVMQNPRHLVRRRGQEARLRCSPMKGHSHVYWYRQLPEEGLKFMVYLQKENIIDESGMPKERFSAEFPKEGPSILRIQQVVRGDSAAYFCASSGGMRPNQPQHFGDGTRLSIL.

V is TRBV4-1 and J is TRBJ1-4; no clear D. The CDR3 totals 14 residues. From germline, CDR1 is MGHRA and CDR2 YSYEKL. The V and J ends lost 0 bases and 4 bases respectively, with 6 bases between them. The DNA for the CDR3 is TGCGCCAGCAGCCAAGATACTTATAATGAAAAACTGTTTTTT. It codes for CASSQDTYNEKLFF.

Of note for this clone: Other nucleotide sequences in the sample specify the same CDR3. The chain has TRBV6-5 and TRBJ1-2, with D tentatively TRBD1 (5 bases). CDR1 and CDR2 from the germline V gene are MNHEY and SVGAGI. The CDR3 is 15 amino acids. The germline V and J ends were trimmed by 6 bases and 2 bases, with 16 bases remaining between them. CDR3 sequence: CASSRAGGLNYGYTF. The DNA for the CDR3 is TGTGCCAGCAGCCGCGCGGGGGGACTAAACTATGGCTACACCTTC.

This chain joins TRBV6-5 and TRBJ2-7; weak D call: TRBD2 (6 bases). The ends were cut back, 0 bases at V and 6 bases at J, with 15 bases in the middle. Germline V gives CDR1 MNHEY, CDR2 SVGAGI. The CDR3 is made up of 15 amino acids. The CDR3 here is CASSYSTARRGEQYF. The CDR3 coding sequence is TGTGCCAGCAGTTACTCGACCGCCAGGAGGGGCGAGCAGTACTTC.

The chain has TRBV5-6 and TRBJ2-5; possibly TRBD2 for D (6 bases). This CDR3 spans 13 amino acids. V was pared by 3 bases and J by 4 bases, with 10 bases between. Germline values: CDR1 SGHDT, CDR2 YYEEEE. CDR3 coding DNA: TGTGCCAGCAGCTGGGACGGGGGAGAGACCCAGTACTTC. Protein sequence: CASSWDGGETQYF.

The genes are TRBV30 and TRBJ2-1; D possibly corresponds to TRBD2 (6 bases). V lost 4 bases, J lost 0 bases, and 16 bases lay in between. CDR1 is GTSNPN, CDR2 SVGIG, per germline (reference sequence). The CDR3 has 16 residues. The CDR3 nucleotides are TGTGCCTGGAAGTGGGGCGGGGAAGACTCCTACAATGAGCAGTTCTTC. Translation: CAWKWGGEDSYNEQFF.

The chain employs TRBV29-1 and TRBJ2-1; TRBD2 matches at 13 bases. The CDR3 is 13 amino acids. V dropped 7 bases and J dropped 10; count of bases not matched to a gene: 7. Germline CDR1 SQVTM, CDR2 ANQGSEA. CDR3 sequence reads: CSAGLAGAGEQFF. The CDR3 DNA reads TGCAGCGCTGGACTAGCGGGAGCCGGAGAGCAGTTCTTC.

The chain carries TRBV7-3 and TRBJ2-5, with D hard to call. The CDR3 is 16 amino acids. CDR1 is SGHTA and CDR2 is FQGTGA in the germline V gene. V was clipped by 2 bases and J by 4 bases, with 17 bases between them. The CDR3 nucleotides read TGTGCCAGCAGCTTAGTGAGCGTCCTCTGGAGAGAGACCCAGTACTTC. Translating it yields CASSLVSVLWRETQYF.

The rearrangement uses TRBV7-2 and TRBJ2-5; 8 bases are a match to TRBD2. Germline V lookup: CDR1 SGHTA, CDR2 FQGNSA. The CDR3 runs to 14 residues. With 4 bases clipped from V and 2 bases from J, the junction kept 3 bases outside the gene matches. CDR3 region: CASSSVAGQETQYF. DNA of the CDR3: TGTGCCAGCAGCTCTGTAGCGGGGCAAGAGACCCAGTACTTC.